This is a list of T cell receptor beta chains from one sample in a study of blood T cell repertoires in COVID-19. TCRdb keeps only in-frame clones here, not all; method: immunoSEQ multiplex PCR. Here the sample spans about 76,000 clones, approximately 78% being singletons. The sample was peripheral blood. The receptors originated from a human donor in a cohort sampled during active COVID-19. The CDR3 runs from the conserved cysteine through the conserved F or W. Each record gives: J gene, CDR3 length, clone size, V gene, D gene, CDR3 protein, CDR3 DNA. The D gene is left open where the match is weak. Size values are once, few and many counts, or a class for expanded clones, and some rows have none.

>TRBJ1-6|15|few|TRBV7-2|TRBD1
CASSSTGGRNSPLHF
TGTGCCAGCAGCTCCACAGGGGGTAGGAATTCACCCCTCCACTTT
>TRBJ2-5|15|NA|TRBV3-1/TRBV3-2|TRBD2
CASSQRSGGQETQYF
TGTGCCAGCAGCCAGAGATCGGGGGGCCAAGAGACCCAGTACTTC
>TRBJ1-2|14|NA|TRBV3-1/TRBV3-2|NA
CASSQEGTNYGYTF
TGTGCCAGCAGCCAAGAGGGGACAAACTATGGCTACACCTTC
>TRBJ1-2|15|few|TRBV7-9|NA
CASSYDQGSGYGYTF
TGTGCCAGCAGCTACGACCAGGGTTCGGGCTATGGCTACACCTTC
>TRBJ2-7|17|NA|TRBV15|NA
CATSEQGGRGISYEQYF
TGTGCCACCAGCGAACAGGGGGGGCGCGGAATCTCCTACGAGCAGTACTTC
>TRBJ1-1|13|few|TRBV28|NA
CASREDRNTEAFF
TGTGCCAGCAGGGAGGACAGGAACACTGAAGCTTTCTTT
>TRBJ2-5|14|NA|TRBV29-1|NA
CSVEVTGGRETQYF
TGCAGCGTTGAGGTGACCGGGGGTCGGGAGACCCAGTACTTC
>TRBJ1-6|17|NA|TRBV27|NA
CASSFRGQSSYNSPLHF
TGTGCCAGCAGTTTCCGAGGACAAAGCTCCTATAATTCACCCCTCCACTTT
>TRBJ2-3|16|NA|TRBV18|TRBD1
CASSPIDRGNTDTQYF
TGTGCCAGCTCACCTATAGACAGGGGAAACACAGATACGCAGTATTTT
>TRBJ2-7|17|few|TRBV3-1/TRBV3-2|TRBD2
CASSQDWREGRRSEQYF
TGTGCCAGCAGCCAAGATTGGCGGGAGGGTCGCCGGTCCGAGCAGTACTTC
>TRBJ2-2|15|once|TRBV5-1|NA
CASSLRDTFTGELFF
TGCGCCAGCAGCTTGCGGGACACATTCACCGGGGAGCTGTTTTTT
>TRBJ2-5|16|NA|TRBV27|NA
CASSLMASSAGETQYF
TGTGCCAGCAGTTTAATGGCTTCGTCGGCGGGAGAGACCCAGTACTTC
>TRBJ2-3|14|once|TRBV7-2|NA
CASSLVADTDTQYF
TGTGCCAGCAGCTTAGTAGCAGACACAGATACGCAGTATTTT
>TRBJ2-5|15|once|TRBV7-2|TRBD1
CASSSGTGGLETQYF
TGTGCCAGCAGCTCCGGGACAGGGGGCTTGGAGACCCAGTACTTC
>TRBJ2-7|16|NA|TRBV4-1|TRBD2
CASSLQTSGLSYEQYF
TGCGCCAGCAGCCTCCAGACTAGCGGACTCTCCTACGAGCAGTACTTC
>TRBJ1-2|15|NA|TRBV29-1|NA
CSVEDPGALTYGYTF
TGCAGCGTTGAAGACCCAGGGGCACTAACATATGGCTACACCTTC
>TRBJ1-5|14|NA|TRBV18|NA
CASSPSQEGQPQHF
TGTGCCAGCTCACCAAGTCAGGAGGGTCAGCCCCAGCATTTT
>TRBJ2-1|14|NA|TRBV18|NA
CASSPFAAGYEQFF
TGTGCCAGCTCACCATTTGCCGCGGGATATGAGCAGTTCTTC
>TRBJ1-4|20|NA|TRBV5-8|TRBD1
CASNQSRTGEKIATNEKLFF
TGTGCCAGCAACCAATCTAGGACAGGGGAAAAAATTGCAACTAATGAAAAACTGTTTTTT
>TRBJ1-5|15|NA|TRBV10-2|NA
CASSESGHRNQPQHF
TGCGCCAGCAGTGAGTCAGGACACAGAAATCAGCCCCAGCATTTT
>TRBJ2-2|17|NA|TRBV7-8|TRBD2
CASNPISGASNTGELFF
TGTGCCAGCAACCCCATTAGCGGGGCGTCGAACACCGGGGAGCTGTTTTTT
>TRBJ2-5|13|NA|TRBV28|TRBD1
CASHRQGQETQYF
TGTGCCAGCCATCGACAGGGCCAAGAGACCCAGTACTTC
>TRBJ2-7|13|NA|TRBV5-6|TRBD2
CASSIGTSYEQYF
TGTGCCAGCAGCATCGGGACTAGCTACGAGCAGTACTTC